This is a list of T cell receptor beta chains from one sample in a study of control samples from healthy donors and cancer patients. Sequenced by immunoSEQ multiplex PCR; TCRdb stores in-frame clones only, minus some. The sample lists around 100,000 clones, roughly 92% occurring once. Sample: blood. These receptors came from a human donor in good health. The donor label of this sample is uncertain. Each CDR3 is given with its conserved first and last residue. Each record gives: clone size, D gene, V gene, J gene, CDR3 protein, CDR3 DNA. D genes are given only for firm matches. For some rows the clone size is stated as once, few or many, or as a class when expanded; others skip it.

clone_size: NA
d_call: NA
v_call: TRBV11-2
j_call: TRBJ2-7
cdr3_aa: CASSLAETYEQYF
cdr3_nt: TGTGCCAGCAGCTTAGCTGAAACCTACGAGCAGTACTTC

clone_size: NA
d_call: NA
v_call: TRBV7-8
j_call: TRBJ2-5
cdr3_aa: CASSFAQGQETQYF
cdr3_nt: TGTGCCAGCAGCTTCGCCCAGGGCCAAGAGACCCAGTACTTC

clone_size: NA
d_call: NA
v_call: TRBV5-4
j_call: TRBJ1-1
cdr3_aa: CASSWGRNTEAFF
cdr3_nt: TGTGCCAGCAGCTGGGGGCGGAACACTGAAGCTTTCTTT

clone_size: once
d_call: NA
v_call: TRBV5-1
j_call: TRBJ1-4
cdr3_aa: CASSLGSGSEKLFF
cdr3_nt: TGCGCCAGCAGCTTGGGTTCGGGATCTGAAAAACTGTTTTTT

clone_size: NA
d_call: NA
v_call: TRBV7-3
j_call: TRBJ1-1
cdr3_aa: CASSASGTSNTEAFF
cdr3_nt: TGTGCCAGCAGCGCCTCCGGGACATCGAACACTGAAGCTTTCTTT

clone_size: NA
d_call: NA
v_call: TRBV6-5
j_call: TRBJ1-2
cdr3_aa: CASAVGRALNYGYTF
cdr3_nt: TGTGCCAGCGCAGTGGGGCGGGCCCTTAACTATGGCTACACCTTC

clone_size: once
d_call: NA
v_call: TRBV12-3/TRBV12-4
j_call: TRBJ1-5
cdr3_aa: CASTPGPGQPQHF
cdr3_nt: TGTGCCAGCACCCCCGGACCGGGTCAGCCCCAGCATTTT

clone_size: NA
d_call: TRBD2
v_call: TRBV5-1
j_call: TRBJ2-3
cdr3_aa: CASSWGLAERTDTQYF
cdr3_nt: TGCGCCAGCAGCTGGGGACTAGCGGAGCGCACAGATACGCAGTATTTT

clone_size: NA
d_call: TRBD1
v_call: TRBV18
j_call: TRBJ1-5
cdr3_aa: CASSSGQVINQPQHF
cdr3_nt: TGTGCCAGCTCAAGTGGACAGGTAATAAATCAGCCCCAGCATTTT

clone_size: NA
d_call: TRBD1
v_call: TRBV5-4
j_call: TRBJ1-6
cdr3_aa: CASSSTITGGYSPLHF
cdr3_nt: TGTGCCAGCAGCTCGACCATAACAGGGGGCTATTCACCCCTCCACTTT

clone_size: NA
d_call: NA
v_call: TRBV3-1/TRBV3-2
j_call: TRBJ1-4
cdr3_aa: CASSQGTRHEKLFF
cdr3_nt: TGTGCCAGCAGCCAGGGCACCCGACATGAAAAACTGTTTTTT

clone_size: few
d_call: TRBD1
v_call: TRBV25-1
j_call: TRBJ2-2
cdr3_aa: CASSDTGTVNTGELFF
cdr3_nt: TGTGCCAGCAGTGATACTGGGACAGTGAACACCGGGGAGCTGTTTTTT

clone_size: NA
d_call: TRBD1
v_call: TRBV5-1
j_call: TRBJ2-5
cdr3_aa: CASSSGQGQETQYF
cdr3_nt: TGCGCCAGCAGTTCGGGACAGGGACAAGAGACCCAGTACTTC

clone_size: NA
d_call: NA
v_call: TRBV24-1
j_call: TRBJ1-4
cdr3_aa: CATSIPTAYNEKLFF
cdr3_nt: TGTGCCACCAGTATCCCGACAGCCTACAATGAAAAACTGTTTTTT

clone_size: NA
d_call: TRBD1
v_call: TRBV5-1
j_call: TRBJ1-4
cdr3_aa: CASSFGQGDEKLFF
cdr3_nt: TGCGCCAGCAGCTTCGGACAGGGGGACGAAAAACTGTTTTTT

clone_size: NA
d_call: NA
v_call: TRBV10-3
j_call: TRBJ1-6
cdr3_aa: CAISNRELNNSPLHF
cdr3_nt: TGTGCCATCAGTAACAGGGAGTTGAATAATTCACCCCTCCACTTT

clone_size: NA
d_call: NA
v_call: TRBV18
j_call: TRBJ1-2
cdr3_aa: CASSPSDTRGYTF
cdr3_nt: TGTGCCAGCTCACCGTCGGACACAAGAGGCTACACCTTC

clone_size: NA
d_call: NA
v_call: TRBV5-1
j_call: TRBJ2-5
cdr3_aa: CASSSLEWGKTQYF
cdr3_nt: TGCGCCAGCAGCTCGCTGGAGTGGGGGAAGACCCAGTACTTC

clone_size: NA
d_call: TRBD1
v_call: TRBV11-3
j_call: TRBJ1-1
cdr3_aa: CASSFETPGQGRWMNTEAFF
cdr3_nt: TGTGCCAGCAGCTTCGAAACTCCGGGACAGGGCCGTTGGATGAACACTGAAGCTTTCTTT

clone_size: NA
d_call: TRBD1
v_call: TRBV7-9
j_call: TRBJ1-2
cdr3_aa: CASSPEGAYGYTF
cdr3_nt: TGTGCCAGCAGCCCTGAGGGGGCCTATGGCTACACCTTC

clone_size: NA
d_call: TRBD2
v_call: TRBV19
j_call: TRBJ2-7
cdr3_aa: CASSTGLALRSYEQYF
cdr3_nt: TGTGCCAGTAGTACGGGACTAGCACTCCGCTCCTACGAGCAGTACTTC

clone_size: NA
d_call: NA
v_call: TRBV7-5
j_call: TRBJ2-1
cdr3_aa: CARSSGGAYNEQFF
cdr3_nt: TGTGCCAGAAGTAGCGGGGGGGCCTACAATGAGCAGTTCTTC

clone_size: NA
d_call: NA
v_call: TRBV2
j_call: TRBJ1-3
cdr3_aa: CASKLQGNSGNTIYF
cdr3_nt: TGTGCCAGCAAACTTCAGGGAAACTCTGGAAACACCATATATTTT

clone_size: NA
d_call: NA
v_call: TRBV6-6
j_call: TRBJ2-3
cdr3_aa: CASRNITDTQYF
cdr3_nt: TGTGCCAGCAGAAACATCACAGATACGCAGTATTTT

clone_size: NA
d_call: NA
v_call: TRBV12-3/TRBV12-4
j_call: TRBJ1-3
cdr3_aa: CASRGGNTIYF
cdr3_nt: TGTGCCAGCAGGGGGGGAAACACCATATATTTT

clone_size: NA
d_call: NA
v_call: TRBV24-1
j_call: TRBJ2-2
cdr3_aa: CATSDETRVTGELFF
cdr3_nt: TGTGCCACCAGTGATGAGACAAGAGTCACCGGGGAGCTGTTTTTT

clone_size: NA
d_call: TRBD2
v_call: TRBV7-9
j_call: TRBJ2-1
cdr3_aa: CASSLLGGGGPTSYNEQFF
cdr3_nt: TGTGCCAGCAGCTTACTCGGCGGCGGGGGGCCGACCTCCTACAATGAGCAGTTCTTC

clone_size: NA
d_call: NA
v_call: TRBV19
j_call: TRBJ1-1
cdr3_aa: CASSIRTGEAFF
cdr3_nt: TGTGCCAGTAGTATCCGGACGGGTGAAGCTTTCTTT

clone_size: NA
d_call: NA
v_call: TRBV5-6
j_call: TRBJ1-5
cdr3_aa: CASMVPRDPARQPQHF
cdr3_nt: TGTGCCAGCATGGTACCCCGGGACCCCGCCCGACAGCCCCAGCATTTT

clone_size: NA
d_call: NA
v_call: TRBV18
j_call: TRBJ2-6
cdr3_aa: CASSPYAARAGANVLTF
cdr3_nt: TGTGCCAGCTCACCCTATGCGGCACGGGCCGGGGCCAACGTCCTGACTTTC

clone_size: NA
d_call: NA
v_call: TRBV3-1/TRBV3-2
j_call: TRBJ1-1
cdr3_aa: CASSQQGPTEAFF
cdr3_nt: TGTGCCAGCAGCCAACAGGGCCCCACTGAAGCTTTCTTT

clone_size: NA
d_call: TRBD1
v_call: TRBV6-2/TRBV6-3
j_call: TRBJ2-3
cdr3_aa: CASSPRPIGQGAGDTQYF
cdr3_nt: TGTGCCAGCAGTCCCCGCCCCATAGGACAGGGGGCGGGAGATACGCAGTATTTT

clone_size: NA
d_call: NA
v_call: TRBV30
j_call: TRBJ1-2
cdr3_aa: CAWSVATGPGYTF
cdr3_nt: TGTGCCTGGAGTGTAGCTACCGGTCCTGGCTACACCTTC

clone_size: NA
d_call: NA
v_call: TRBV6-6
j_call: TRBJ2-3
cdr3_aa: CASSYYMRTDTQYF
cdr3_nt: TGTGCCAGCAGTTACTATATGCGTACAGATACGCAGTATTTT

clone_size: NA
d_call: NA
v_call: TRBV15
j_call: TRBJ1-2
cdr3_aa: CATSRQRGGDGYTF
cdr3_nt: TGTGCCACCAGCAGGCAACGAGGGGGGGATGGCTACACCTTC

clone_size: NA
d_call: NA
v_call: TRBV11-3
j_call: TRBJ2-3
cdr3_aa: CASSFSTDTQYF
cdr3_nt: TGTGCCAGCAGCTTTAGCACAGATACGCAGTATTTT

clone_size: NA
d_call: NA
v_call: TRBV19
j_call: TRBJ1-3
cdr3_aa: CASRWGGTASSGNTIYF
cdr3_nt: TGTGCCAGTCGGTGGGGGGGGACGGCCAGCTCTGGAAACACCATATATTTT

clone_size: NA
d_call: NA
v_call: TRBV7-9
j_call: TRBJ1-6
cdr3_aa: CASSGDRGVGSPLHF
cdr3_nt: TGTGCCAGCAGCGGGGATCGAGGGGTCGGATCACCCCTCCACTTT

clone_size: NA
d_call: NA
v_call: TRBV7-9
j_call: TRBJ1-4
cdr3_aa: CASSLGGSNEKLFF
cdr3_nt: TGTGCCAGCAGCTTGGGGGGCTCTAATGAAAAACTGTTTTTT

clone_size: NA
d_call: NA
v_call: TRBV6-4
j_call: TRBJ1-4
cdr3_aa: CASSDLRTATNEKLFF
cdr3_nt: TGTGCCAGCAGTGACCTTCGGACAGCAACTAATGAAAAACTGTTTTTT

clone_size: NA
d_call: NA
v_call: TRBV12-3/TRBV12-4
j_call: TRBJ1-1
cdr3_aa: CASSPGPNTEAFF
cdr3_nt: TGTGCCAGCAGTCCAGGGCCGAACACTGAAGCTTTCTTT

clone_size: NA
d_call: TRBD2
v_call: TRBV4-3
j_call: TRBJ2-1
cdr3_aa: CASSQELRGAHEQFF
cdr3_nt: TGCGCCAGCAGCCAAGAGTTGCGGGGGGCCCATGAGCAGTTCTTC

clone_size: few
d_call: TRBD2
v_call: TRBV7-3
j_call: TRBJ2-5
cdr3_aa: CASSLGRGQETQYF
cdr3_nt: TGTGCCAGCAGCCTCGGGAGGGGGCAAGAGACCCAGTACTTC

clone_size: NA
d_call: TRBD1
v_call: TRBV30
j_call: TRBJ2-1
cdr3_aa: CAWRGTVWSKEQFF
cdr3_nt: TGTGCCTGGAGGGGGACAGTTTGGTCAAAGGAGCAGTTCTTC

clone_size: NA
d_call: NA
v_call: TRBV3-1/TRBV3-2
j_call: TRBJ2-5
cdr3_aa: CASHGARSTGTQYF
cdr3_nt: TGTGCCAGCCACGGGGCACGGTCTACCGGGACCCAGTACTTC

clone_size: once
d_call: NA
v_call: TRBV5-1
j_call: TRBJ1-2
cdr3_aa: CASGGTYGYTF
cdr3_nt: TGCGCCAGCGGTGGGACCTATGGCTACACCTTC

clone_size: NA
d_call: TRBD1
v_call: TRBV19
j_call: TRBJ2-6
cdr3_aa: CASSWTGTLSGANVLTF
cdr3_nt: TGTGCCAGTAGCTGGACAGGAACCCTCTCTGGGGCCAACGTCCTGACTTTC

clone_size: NA
d_call: NA
v_call: TRBV27
j_call: TRBJ1-5
cdr3_aa: CASSFVNQPQHF
cdr3_nt: TGTGCCAGCAGTTTCGTTAATCAGCCCCAGCATTTT

clone_size: NA
d_call: NA
v_call: TRBV5-1
j_call: TRBJ1-1
cdr3_aa: CASQPTTGSMNTEAFF
cdr3_nt: TGCGCCAGCCAGCCTACGACAGGTTCGATGAACACTGAAGCTTTCTTT

clone_size: NA
d_call: NA
v_call: TRBV10-1
j_call: TRBJ2-2
cdr3_aa: CASSEFGGELFF
cdr3_nt: TGCGCCAGCAGTGAGTTTGGCGGGGAGCTGTTTTTT

clone_size: NA
d_call: NA
v_call: TRBV29-1
j_call: TRBJ1-1
cdr3_aa: CSVEQPENTEAFF
cdr3_nt: TGCAGCGTTGAACAACCAGAGAACACTGAAGCTTTCTTT

clone_size: NA
d_call: NA
v_call: TRBV19
j_call: TRBJ1-2
cdr3_aa: CAIRSPRGGYTF
cdr3_nt: TGTGCCATCCGATCCCCTAGGGGTGGCTACACCTTC

clone_size: NA
d_call: NA
v_call: TRBV12-3/TRBV12-4
j_call: TRBJ2-1
cdr3_aa: CASSLPYYNEQFF
cdr3_nt: TGTGCCAGCAGTTTACCCTACTACAATGAGCAGTTCTTC

clone_size: NA
d_call: TRBD1
v_call: TRBV27
j_call: TRBJ1-2
cdr3_aa: CASRRQGRSTRVGYTF
cdr3_nt: TGTGCCAGCAGGCGACAGGGGAGGTCTACAAGGGTTGGCTACACCTTC

clone_size: NA
d_call: NA
v_call: TRBV9
j_call: TRBJ2-3
cdr3_aa: CASSVGPTDTQYF
cdr3_nt: TGTGCCAGCAGCGTAGGCCCCACAGATACGCAGTATTTT